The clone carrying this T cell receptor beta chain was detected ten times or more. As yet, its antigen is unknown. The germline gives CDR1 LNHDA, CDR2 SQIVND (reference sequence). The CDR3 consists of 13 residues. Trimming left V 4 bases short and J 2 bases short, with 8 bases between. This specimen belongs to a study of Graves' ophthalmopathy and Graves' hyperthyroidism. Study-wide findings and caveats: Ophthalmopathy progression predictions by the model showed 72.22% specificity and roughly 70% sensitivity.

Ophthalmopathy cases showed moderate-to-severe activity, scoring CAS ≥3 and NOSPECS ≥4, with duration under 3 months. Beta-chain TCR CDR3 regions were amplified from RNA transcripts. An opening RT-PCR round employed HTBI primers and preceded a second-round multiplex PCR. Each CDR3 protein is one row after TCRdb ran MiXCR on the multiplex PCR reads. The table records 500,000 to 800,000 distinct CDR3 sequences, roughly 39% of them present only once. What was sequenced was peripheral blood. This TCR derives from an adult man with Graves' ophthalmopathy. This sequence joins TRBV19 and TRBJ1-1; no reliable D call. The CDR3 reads CASSSAVNTEAFF. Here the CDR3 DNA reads TGTGCCAGTAGTAGCGCAGTCAACACTGAAGCTTTCTTT.